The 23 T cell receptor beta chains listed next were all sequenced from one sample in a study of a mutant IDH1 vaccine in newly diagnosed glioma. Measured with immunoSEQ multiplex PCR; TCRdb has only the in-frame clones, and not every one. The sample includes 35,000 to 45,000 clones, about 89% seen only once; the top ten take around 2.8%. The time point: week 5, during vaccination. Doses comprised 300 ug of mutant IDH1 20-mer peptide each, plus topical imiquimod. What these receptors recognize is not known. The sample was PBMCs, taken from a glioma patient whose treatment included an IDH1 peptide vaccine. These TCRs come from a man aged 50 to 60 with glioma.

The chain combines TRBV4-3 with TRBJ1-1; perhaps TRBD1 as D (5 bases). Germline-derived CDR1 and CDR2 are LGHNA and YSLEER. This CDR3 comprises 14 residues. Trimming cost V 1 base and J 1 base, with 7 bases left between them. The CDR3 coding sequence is TGCGCCAGCAGCCAAGGGGGGGGGAACACTGAAGCTTTCTTT. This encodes CASSQGGGNTEAFF.

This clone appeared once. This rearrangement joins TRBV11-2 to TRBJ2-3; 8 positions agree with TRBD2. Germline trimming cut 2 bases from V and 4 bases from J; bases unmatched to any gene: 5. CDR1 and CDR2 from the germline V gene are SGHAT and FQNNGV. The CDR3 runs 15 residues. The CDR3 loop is CASSLNGRAADTQYF. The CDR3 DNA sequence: TGTGCCAGCAGCTTAAACGGGAGGGCCGCAGATACGCAGTATTTT. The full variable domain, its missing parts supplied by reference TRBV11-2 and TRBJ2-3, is EAGVAQSPRYKIIEKRQSVAFWCNPISGHATLYWYQQILGQGPKLLIQFQNNGVVDDSQLPKDRFSAERLKGVDSTLKIQPAKLEDSAVYLCASSLNGRAADTQYFGPGTRLTVL.

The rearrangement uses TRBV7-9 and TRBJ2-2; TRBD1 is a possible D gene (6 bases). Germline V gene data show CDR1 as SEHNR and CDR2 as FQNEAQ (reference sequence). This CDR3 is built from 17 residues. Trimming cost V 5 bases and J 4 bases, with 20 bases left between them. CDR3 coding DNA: TGTGCCAGCAGCCCCAGACAGGAGATCCTGACCACCGGGGAGCTGTTTTTT. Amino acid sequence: CASSPRQEILTTGELFF.

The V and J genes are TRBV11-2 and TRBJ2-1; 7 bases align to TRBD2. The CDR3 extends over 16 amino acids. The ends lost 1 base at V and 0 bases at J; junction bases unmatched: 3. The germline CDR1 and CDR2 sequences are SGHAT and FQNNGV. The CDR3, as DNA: TGTGCCAGCAGCTTAGCCGGGAGGAGCTCCTACAATGAGCAGTTCTTC. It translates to CASSLAGRSSYNEQFF.

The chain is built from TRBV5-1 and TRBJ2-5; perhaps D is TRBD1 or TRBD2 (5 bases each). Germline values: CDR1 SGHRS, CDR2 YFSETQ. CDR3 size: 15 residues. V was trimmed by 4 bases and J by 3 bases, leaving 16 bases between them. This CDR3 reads CASSRGPRGEETQYF. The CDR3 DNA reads TGCGCCAGCAGCCGGGGCCCGAGGGGCGAAGAGACCCAGTACTTC.

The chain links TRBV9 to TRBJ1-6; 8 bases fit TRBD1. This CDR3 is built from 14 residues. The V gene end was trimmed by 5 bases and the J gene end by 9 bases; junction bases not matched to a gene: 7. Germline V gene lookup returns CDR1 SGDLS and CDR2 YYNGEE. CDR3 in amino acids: CASRGGTGASPLHF. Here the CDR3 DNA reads TGTGCCAGCAGGGGTGGGACAGGCGCTTCACCCCTCCACTTT. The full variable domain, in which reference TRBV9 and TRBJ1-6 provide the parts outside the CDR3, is DSGVTQTPKHLITATGQRVTLRCSPRSGDLSVYWYQQSLDQGLQFLIQYYNGEERAKGNILERFSAQQFPDLHSELNLSSLELGDSALYFCASRGGTGASPLHFGNGTRLTVT.

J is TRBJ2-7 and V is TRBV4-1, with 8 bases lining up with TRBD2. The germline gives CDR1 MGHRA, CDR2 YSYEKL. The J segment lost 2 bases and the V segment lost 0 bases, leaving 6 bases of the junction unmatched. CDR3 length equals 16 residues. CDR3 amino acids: CASSQDFERGTYEQYF. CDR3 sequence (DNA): TGCGCCAGCAGCCAAGATTTTGAGCGGGGGACCTACGAGCAGTACTTC.

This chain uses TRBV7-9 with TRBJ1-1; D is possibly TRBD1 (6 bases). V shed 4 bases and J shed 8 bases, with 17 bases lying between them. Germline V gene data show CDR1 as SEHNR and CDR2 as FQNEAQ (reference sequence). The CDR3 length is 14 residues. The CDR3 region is CASSSHPGDREAFF. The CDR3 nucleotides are TGTGCCAGCAGCTCACATCCAGGGGATCGGGAAGCTTTCTTT.

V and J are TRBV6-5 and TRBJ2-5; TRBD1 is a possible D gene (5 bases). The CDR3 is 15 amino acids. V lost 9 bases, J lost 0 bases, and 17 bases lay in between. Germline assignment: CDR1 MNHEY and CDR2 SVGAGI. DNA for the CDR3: TGTGCCAGTAAGGAAATCGACAGAAACCAAGAGACCCAGTACTTC. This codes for CASKEIDRNQETQYF.

CDR3 DNA sequence: TGTGCCAGTAGGAGGGACAGGGGCACTGAAGCTTTCTTT. Encoded protein: CASRRDRGTEAFF. The chain has TRBV19 and TRBJ1-1; 10 positions match TRBD1. Germline assignment: CDR1 LNHDA and CDR2 SQIVND (reference sequence). The V segment lost 6 bases and the J segment 4 bases; nucleotides outside the gene matches: 2. This CDR3 has 13 residues.

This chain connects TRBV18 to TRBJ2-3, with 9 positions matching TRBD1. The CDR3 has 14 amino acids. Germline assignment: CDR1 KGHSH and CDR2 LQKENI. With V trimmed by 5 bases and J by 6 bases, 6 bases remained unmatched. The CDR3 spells CASSSGQGGDTQYF. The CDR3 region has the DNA TGTGCCAGCTCATCGGGACAGGGAGGCGATACGCAGTATTTT.

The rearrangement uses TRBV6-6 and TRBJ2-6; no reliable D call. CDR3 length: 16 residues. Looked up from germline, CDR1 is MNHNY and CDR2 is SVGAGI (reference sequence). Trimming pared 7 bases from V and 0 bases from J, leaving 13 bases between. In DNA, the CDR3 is TGTGCCAGCACCCCCCAGGAAATCTCTGGGGCCAACGTCCTGACTTTC. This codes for CASTPQEISGANVLTF.

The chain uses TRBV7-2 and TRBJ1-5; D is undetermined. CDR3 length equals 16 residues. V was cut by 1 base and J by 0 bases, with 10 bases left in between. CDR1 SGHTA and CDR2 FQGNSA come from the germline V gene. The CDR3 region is CASSLETQISNQPQHF. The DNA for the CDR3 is TGTGCCAGCAGCTTAGAAACTCAAATTAGCAATCAGCCCCAGCATTTT.

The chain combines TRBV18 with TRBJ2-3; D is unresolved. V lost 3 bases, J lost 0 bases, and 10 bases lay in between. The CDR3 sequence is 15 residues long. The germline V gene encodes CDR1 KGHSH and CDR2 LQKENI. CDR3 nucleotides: TGTGCCAGCTCACCTAGCCGGGCTAGCACAGATACGCAGTATTTT. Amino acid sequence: CASSPSRASTDTQYF.

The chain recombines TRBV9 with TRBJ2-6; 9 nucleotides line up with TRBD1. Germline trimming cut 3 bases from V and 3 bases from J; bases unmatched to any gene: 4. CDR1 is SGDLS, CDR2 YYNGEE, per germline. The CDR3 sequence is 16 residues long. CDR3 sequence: CASSGTGGGGANVLTF. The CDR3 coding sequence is TGTGCCAGCAGCGGTACAGGGGGCGGTGGGGCCAACGTCCTGACTTTC.

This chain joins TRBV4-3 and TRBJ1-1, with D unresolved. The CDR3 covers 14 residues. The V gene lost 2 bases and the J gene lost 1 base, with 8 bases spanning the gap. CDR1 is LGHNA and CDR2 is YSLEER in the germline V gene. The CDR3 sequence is CASSQTRKNTEAFF. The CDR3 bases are TGCGCCAGCAGCCAAACCCGAAAGAACACTGAAGCTTTCTTT.

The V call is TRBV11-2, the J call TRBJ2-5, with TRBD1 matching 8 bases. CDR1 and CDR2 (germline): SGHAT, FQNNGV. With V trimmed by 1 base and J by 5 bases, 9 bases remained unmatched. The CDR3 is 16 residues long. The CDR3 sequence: CASSLGQGWGAETQYF. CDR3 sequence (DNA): TGTGCCAGCAGCTTAGGACAGGGGTGGGGGGCTGAGACCCAGTACTTC.

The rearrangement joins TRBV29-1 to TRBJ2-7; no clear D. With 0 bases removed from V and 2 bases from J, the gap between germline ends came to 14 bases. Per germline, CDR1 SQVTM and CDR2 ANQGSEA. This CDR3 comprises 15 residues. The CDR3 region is CSVEDWQSTTYEQYF. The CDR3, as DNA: TGCAGCGTTGAAGATTGGCAGAGCACCACCTACGAGCAGTACTTC.

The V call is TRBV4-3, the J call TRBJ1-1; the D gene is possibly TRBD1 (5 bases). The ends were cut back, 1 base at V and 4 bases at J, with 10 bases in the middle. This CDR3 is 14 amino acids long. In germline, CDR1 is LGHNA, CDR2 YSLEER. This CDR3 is CASSQVAGPTEAFF. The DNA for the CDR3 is TGCGCCAGCAGCCAAGTGGCAGGGCCCACTGAAGCTTTCTTT.

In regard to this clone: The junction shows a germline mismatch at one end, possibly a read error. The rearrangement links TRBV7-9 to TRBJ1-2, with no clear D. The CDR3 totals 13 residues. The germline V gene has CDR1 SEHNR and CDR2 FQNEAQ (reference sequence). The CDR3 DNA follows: TGTGCCAGCAGCCCATCCGATAGCTATGGCTACTCCTTC. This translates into CASSPSDSYGYSF. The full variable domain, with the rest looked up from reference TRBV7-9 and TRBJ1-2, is DTGVSQNPRHKITKRGQNVTFRCDPISEHNRLYWYRQTLGQGPEFLTYFQNEAQLEKSRLLSDRFSAERPKGSFSTLEIQRTEQGDSAMYLCASSPSDSYGYSFGSGTRLTVV.

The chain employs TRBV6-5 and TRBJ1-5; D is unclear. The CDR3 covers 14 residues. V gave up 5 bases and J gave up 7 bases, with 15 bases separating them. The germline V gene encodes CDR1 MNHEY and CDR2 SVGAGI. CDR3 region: CASSQRPERQPQHF. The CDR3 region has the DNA TGTGCCAGCAGTCAGCGTCCTGAGCGGCAGCCCCAGCATTTT.

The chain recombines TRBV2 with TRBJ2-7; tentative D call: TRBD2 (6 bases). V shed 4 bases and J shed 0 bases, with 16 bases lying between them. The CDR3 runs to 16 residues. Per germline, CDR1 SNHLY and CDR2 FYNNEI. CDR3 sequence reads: CASSATGREGSYEQYF. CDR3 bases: TGTGCCAGCAGTGCTACGGGGCGGGAAGGCTCCTACGAGCAGTACTTC.

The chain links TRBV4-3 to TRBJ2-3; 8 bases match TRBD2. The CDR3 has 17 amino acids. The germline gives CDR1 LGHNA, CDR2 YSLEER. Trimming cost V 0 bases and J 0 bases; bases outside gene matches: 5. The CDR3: CASSQDALAGSTDTQYF. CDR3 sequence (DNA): TGCGCCAGCAGCCAAGATGCGTTAGCGGGGAGCACAGATACGCAGTATTTT.